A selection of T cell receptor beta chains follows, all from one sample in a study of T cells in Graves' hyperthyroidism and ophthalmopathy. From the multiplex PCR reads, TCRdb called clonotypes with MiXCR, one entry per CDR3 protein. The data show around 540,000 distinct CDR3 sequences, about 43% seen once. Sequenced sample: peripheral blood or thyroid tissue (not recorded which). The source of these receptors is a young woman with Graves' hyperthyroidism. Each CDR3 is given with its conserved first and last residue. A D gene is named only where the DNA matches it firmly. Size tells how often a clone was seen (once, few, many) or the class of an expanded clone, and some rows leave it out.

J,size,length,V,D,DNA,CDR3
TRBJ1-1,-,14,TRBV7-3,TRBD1,TGTGCCAGCAGATTACAGGGGGACTACACTGAAGCTTTCTTT,CASRLQGDYTEAFF
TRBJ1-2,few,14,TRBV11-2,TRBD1,TGTGCCAGCAGCTTCAGGGGGCGCCGGAGTGGCTACACCTTC,CASSFRGRRSGYTF
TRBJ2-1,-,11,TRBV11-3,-,TGTGCCAGCAGCTCCACCCATGAGCAGTTCTTC,CASSSTHEQFF
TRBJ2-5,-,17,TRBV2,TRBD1,TGTGCCAGCAGTCCCGACGTCCGGGACAGGGTTGCGGAGACCCAGTACTTC,CASSPDVRDRVAETQYF
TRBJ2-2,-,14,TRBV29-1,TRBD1,TGCAGCGTAGGGACAGGGATGTTGGCCGGGGAGCTGTTTTTT,CSVGTGMLAGELFF
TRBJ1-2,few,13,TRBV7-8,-,TGTGCCAGCAGGCGGACATCTAACTATGGCTACACCTTC,CASRRTSNYGYTF
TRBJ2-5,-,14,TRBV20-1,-,TGCAGTGCTAGAGATTCTAGGGATCAAGAGACCCAGTACTTC,CSARDSRDQETQYF
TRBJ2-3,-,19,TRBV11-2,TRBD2,TGTGCCAGCAGCTTATATATTAGCGGGAGAACTTCCGGTTCAGATACGCAGTATTTT,CASSLYISGRTSGSDTQYF
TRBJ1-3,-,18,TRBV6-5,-,TGTGCCAGCAGTTACTCTCACCGGGACAACCTACGAGGAAACACCATATATTTT,CASSYSHRDNLRGNTIYF
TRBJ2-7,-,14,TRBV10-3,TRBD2,TGTGCCATCAGGACTAGCAGGGAGAGCTACGAGCAGTACTTC,CAIRTSRESYEQYF
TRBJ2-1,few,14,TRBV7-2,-,TGTGCCAGCAGCCTGGGACCGGGGGTCTATGAGCAGTTCTTC,CASSLGPGVYEQFF